The entry below describes one TCR beta chain. The sample comes from a study of blood T cell repertoires in COVID-19. Whole-study context: The cDNA or gDNA used as material had been derived from T cells, B-cell-depleted T cells, or PBMCs.

In the source study's methods: Amplification of reference gene primers was used by the study to estimate nucleated cell counts. Sequenced by immunoSEQ multiplex PCR; TCRdb stores in-frame clones only, minus some. Clonal size and the V and J genes are those of that table, whereas D and trimming came from the DNA. The data show about 200,000 clones, approximately 84% seen once. This CDR3 is built from 14 residues. From germline, CDR1 is MDHEN and CDR2 SYDVKM. J lost 3 bases, V lost 6 bases, and 6 bases had no gene match. Sequences were obtained from peripheral blood. The clonotype originates from a man of 80 years or more with acute or convalescent COVID-19. V usage is TRBV28 and J usage is TRBJ1-1, with TRBD1 matching 8 bases. The CDR3 protein is CASRTGTGHTEAFF. CDR3 nucleotides: TGTGCCAGCAGGACCGGGACAGGACACACTGAAGCTTTCTTT.